A single sample gave rise to the 31 T cell receptor beta chains below, sequenced in a study of blood T cell repertoires in COVID-19 (dated by TCRdb to about 2020). The library relied on the immunoSEQ multiplex PCR assay. Here the immuneACCESS table is served through TCRdb, limited to in-frame sequences with V and J called. Missing clones are a known gap in these copies; in checked studies unresolved V genes cover under half, and the rest lacks a known reason. The sample contains some 150,000 clones, 80% to 90% of them found a single time. The ten largest clones capture roughly 2.5% of the sample. The sequencing sample was made of peripheral blood. Receptors were obtained from a human donor with acute or convalescent COVID-19. The donor label of this sample is uncertain.

The chain recombines TRBV5-1 with TRBJ1-1, with 11 bases identical to TRBD1. Per germline, CDR1 SGHRS and CDR2 YFSETQ. Trimming at V came to 4 bases and at J to 5 bases, leaving 10 bases not matched to a gene. This CDR3 region has 16 residues. In nucleotides, the CDR3 is TGCGCCAGCAGCCCCGGACAGGGGGCGCTTTGGACTGAAGCTTTCTTT. Protein: CASSPGQGALWTEAFF.

The genes are TRBV5-1 and TRBJ2-3, with a possible D match to TRBD2 (6 bases). The germline CDR1 and CDR2 sequences are SGHRS and YFSETQ. With 7 bases removed from V and 3 bases from J, the gap between germline ends came to 21 bases. This CDR3 contains 16 residues. The DNA of the CDR3 is TGCGCCAGCGGACTGGGACTCGCCGGTGTAACAGATACGCAGTATTTT. It encodes CASGLGLAGVTDTQYF.

The chain uses TRBV27 and TRBJ1-2, with TRBD1 identical over 9 bases. Losses at the gene ends were 2 bases for V and 7 bases for J; bases not matched to a gene: 14. The CDR3 runs to 17 residues. Germline assignment: CDR1 MNHEY and CDR2 SMNVEV (reference sequence). CDR3 protein: CASSLMGQGSIRGGYTF. The CDR3 nucleotides are TGTGCCAGCAGTTTAATGGGACAGGGTTCGATCCGAGGTGGCTACACCTTC.

The chain is built from TRBV4-2 and TRBJ2-5; 11 bases fit TRBD2. Germline lookup yields CDR1 LGHNA and CDR2 YNFKEQ. Losses at the gene ends were 0 bases for V and 5 bases for J; bases not matched to a gene: 2. The CDR3 contains 15 residues. DNA of the CDR3: TGTGCCAGCAGCCAAGAACTAGCGGGGGAGGAGACCCAGTACTTC. Residues: CASSQELAGEETQYF.

This clone is a singleton in its sample. This rearrangement joins TRBV7-9 to TRBJ1-1; D not certain. V lost 5 bases and J 0 bases, leaving 10 bases between the germline ends. The CDR3 is 14 residues long. The V gene's germline CDR1 is SEHNR and CDR2 FQNEAQ (reference sequence). This chain's CDR3 is CASSRGDLNTEAFF. As DNA, the CDR3 is TGTGCCAGCAGCCGGGGAGATTTGAACACTGAAGCTTTCTTT. Together with reference TRBV7-9 and TRBJ1-1, the CDR3 gives the full variable domain: DTGVSQNPRHKITKRGQNVTFRCDPISEHNRLYWYRQTLGQGPEFLTYFQNEAQLEKSRLLSDRFSAERPKGSFSTLEIQRTEQGDSAMYLCASSRGDLNTEAFFGQGTRLTVV.

This clone was observed once. The gene calls are TRBV9 and TRBJ2-3; tentatively, D is TRBD2 (5 bases). In germline, CDR1 is SGDLS, CDR2 YYNGEE. The CDR3 has 14 residues. Trimming shortened V by 4 bases and J by 3 bases, and 12 bases separated the two germline ends. This CDR3 is CASSSRVATDTQYF. The CDR3 DNA sequence: TGTGCCAGCAGCTCGCGGGTAGCTACAGATACGCAGTATTTT. The variable domain in full, completed from reference TRBV9 and TRBJ2-3, reads DSGVTQTPKHLITATGQRVTLRCSPRSGDLSVYWYQQSLDQGLQFLIQYYNGEERAKGNILERFSAQQFPDLHSELNLSSLELGDSALYFCASSSRVATDTQYFGPGTRLTVL.

Worth noting for this clone: The junction and the germline gene differ at one end; a read error may be behind it. The V and J genes are TRBV5-1 and TRBJ1-5; weak D call: TRBD1 (5 bases). Germline CDR1 SGHRS, CDR2 YFSETQ. The CDR3 loop spans 14 amino acids. CDR3 sequence (DNA): TGCGCCGGCAGCGCCGACGGGGGTGATCAGCCCCAGCATTTT. This sequence encodes CAGSADGGDQPQHF.

V is TRBV30 and J is TRBJ1-5; the D gene is possibly TRBD1 (5 bases). Trimming removed 1 base from V and 4 bases from J, with 17 bases in between. From germline, CDR1 is GTSNPN and CDR2 SVGIG (reference sequence). There are 16 residues in the CDR3. CDR3 protein: CAWSGTGGQLNQPQHF. CDR3 bases: TGTGCCTGGAGTGGGACGGGAGGACAACTTAATCAGCCCCAGCATTTT.

The chain is built from TRBV19 and TRBJ2-7, with 10 bases lining up with TRBD1. The J segment lost 6 bases and the V segment lost 1 base, leaving 6 bases of the junction unmatched. The CDR3 runs 15 residues. In germline, CDR1 is LNHDA, CDR2 SQIVND (reference sequence). CDR3 protein: CASSIAPGQGIEQYF. The CDR3 DNA reads as TGTGCCAGTAGTATAGCCCCGGGACAGGGGATCGAGCAGTACTTC.

The chain couples TRBV5-1 to TRBJ2-1; D ambiguous. The CDR3 is 15 amino acids. Deletions cut 4 bases from V and 0 bases from J, with 11 bases between. Per the germline V gene, CDR1 is SGHRS and CDR2 is YFSETQ. CDR3 amino acids: CASSLAANSYNEQFF. In DNA, the CDR3 is TGCGCCAGCAGCCTGGCAGCGAACTCCTACAATGAGCAGTTCTTC.

This clone was seen once. The chain joins TRBV11-1 to TRBJ2-1; TRBD2 agrees at 11 bases. Unmatched junction bases numbered 4, after V lost 3 bases and J lost 6 bases. This CDR3 is 15 amino acids long. Per the germline V gene, CDR1 is SGHAT and CDR2 is FQDESV (reference sequence). This CDR3 is CASSLPLAGANEQFF. In DNA, the CDR3 is TGTGCCAGCAGCTTGCCACTAGCGGGAGCCAATGAGCAGTTCTTC.

Points on this clone: An end of the junction differs from the germline gene, which may be a read error. The V and J genes are TRBV2 and TRBJ2-2; possible D gene TRBD2, 5 bases. The length of the CDR3 is 13 residues. CDR1 and CDR2 from the germline V gene are SNHLY and FYNNEI. CDR3 protein: CARSGRNTGELFF. The CDR3 DNA sequence: TGTGCCAGGAGTGGGAGGAACACCGGGGAGCTGTTTTTT.

In the case of this clone: Its ends do not fully match the called genes, so a read error is possible. This chain uses TRBV19 with TRBJ1-2, with a possible D match to TRBD1 (5 bases). The CDR3 consists of 15 residues. Germline-derived CDR1 and CDR2 are LNHDA and SQIVND (reference sequence). The CDR3 is CASSIYLSGAVPLIF. The CDR3 region has the DNA TGTGCCAGTAGTATCTATCTATCTGGGGCGGTTCCCCTTATCTTC.

The chain couples TRBV5-4 to TRBJ1-6; 9 bases are shared with TRBD1. This CDR3 is 14 amino acids long. CDR1 is SGHNT and CDR2 is YYREEE in the germline V gene (reference sequence). V shed 4 bases and J 10 bases; nucleotides not matched to a gene: 6. The CDR3 protein is CASSQDRGKSPLHF. The CDR3 region has the DNA TGTGCCAGCAGCCAGGACAGGGGAAAGTCACCCCTCCACTTT.

The gene calls are TRBV28 and TRBJ1-4; 8 positions agree with TRBD1. Germline trimming cut 5 bases from V and 8 bases from J; bases unmatched to any gene: 10. CDR1 and CDR2 from the germline V gene are MDHEN and SYDVKM. The CDR3 is 15 amino acids. The CDR3 DNA reads TGTGCCAGCAGTCCTTCGGACAGGGTAATGGAAAAACTGTTTTTT. Translating gives CASSPSDRVMEKLFF.

This chain connects TRBV30 to TRBJ1-2; D is unclear. The CDR3 totals 13 residues. The V end was cut by 7 bases, the J end by 3 bases, with 15 bases between. The germline V gene has CDR1 GTSNPN and CDR2 SVGIG (reference sequence). In DNA, the CDR3 is TGTGCCTCAAACATTGCCTCCTACTATGGCTACACCTTC. Translating it yields CASNIASYYGYTF.

This clone occurred once. The chain joins TRBV20-1 to TRBJ2-3, with D possibly matching TRBD2 (6 bases). Trimming stripped 3 bases from V and 1 base from J, with 8 bases between. Per the germline V gene, CDR1 is DFQATT and CDR2 is SNEGSKA (reference sequence). The CDR3 length is 13 residues. This CDR3 is CSASRGGTDTQYF. In DNA form, the CDR3 reads TGCAGTGCTAGTCGCGGGGGCACAGATACGCAGTATTTT.

The gene calls are TRBV9 and TRBJ2-3, with 9 bases aligning to TRBD1. V was pared by 0 bases and J by 6 bases, with 11 bases of the junction left unmatched. From germline, CDR1 is SGDLS and CDR2 YYNGEE. This CDR3 is 17 amino acids long. CDR3 in DNA: TGTGCCAGCAGCGTAGGCGGGACAGGGTCCTTCCAGGATACGCAGTATTTT. Translated, it gives CASSVGGTGSFQDTQYF.

The table lists this clone with a few counts. This sequence joins TRBV5-5 and TRBJ1-4; possible D gene TRBD1, 6 bases. The CDR3 runs to 17 residues. The germline V gene has CDR1 SGHKS and CDR2 YYEKEE (reference sequence). The V gene lost 2 bases and the J gene lost 7 bases, with 21 bases spanning the gap. The CDR3 loop is CASSFRLTRGNPEKLFF. The DNA for the CDR3 is TGTGCCAGCAGCTTCAGGCTTACGAGGGGGAACCCTGAAAAACTGTTTTTT. Using reference TRBV5-5 and TRBJ1-4 for the parts outside the CDR3, the full variable domain is DAGVTQSPTHLIKTRGQQVTLRCSPISGHKSVSWYQQVLGQGPQFIFQYYEKEERGRGNFPDRFSARQFPNYSSELNVNALLLGDSALYLCASSFRLTRGNPEKLFFGSGTQLSVL.

The chain uses TRBV3-1 (or the pseudogene TRBV3-2) and TRBJ2-5, with TRBD2 matching 13 bases. The CDR3 length is 19 residues. Trimming at V came to 0 bases and at J to 1 base, leaving 8 bases not matched to a gene. Germline-derived CDR1 and CDR2 are LGHDT and YNNKEL (reference sequence). This CDR3 is CASSQDFGTSGTGQETQYF. DNA of the CDR3: TGTGCCAGCAGCCAAGATTTCGGGACTAGCGGGACAGGCCAAGAGACCCAGTACTTC.

As DNA, the CDR3 is TGTGCCAGCAGCTTGCTGGGAGACGCGGATACGCAGTATTTT. Its translation: CASSLLGDADTQYF. The chain employs TRBV5-5 and TRBJ2-3, with D perhaps matching TRBD2 (5 bases). Trimming stripped 1 base from V and 6 bases from J, with 12 bases between. The CDR3 covers 14 residues. Germline V lookup: CDR1 SGHKS, CDR2 YYEKEE (reference sequence).

This chain links TRBV15 with TRBJ1-5, with a possible D match to TRBD1 (5 bases). The CDR3 is 15 residues long. From germline, CDR1 is LNHNV and CDR2 YYDKDF (reference sequence). V was trimmed by 5 bases and J by 4 bases, leaving 15 bases between them. CDR3 loop: CATSSRWGGNQPQHF. The CDR3 region has the DNA TGTGCCACCAGCTCACGGTGGGGGGGGAATCAGCCCCAGCATTTT. Full variable domain (remainder filled in from reference TRBV15 and TRBJ1-5): DAMVIQNPRYQVTQFGKPVTLSCSQTLNHNVMYWYQQKSSQAPKLLFHYYDKDFNNEADTPDNFQSRRPNTSFCFLDIRSPGLGDTAMYLCATSSRWGGNQPQHFGDGTRLSIL.

J is TRBJ2-3 and V is TRBV10-3; D might be TRBD2 (5 bases). The CDR3 runs to 14 residues. Germline CDR1 is ENHRY and CDR2 is SYGVKD. Trimming pared 7 bases from V and 5 bases from J, leaving 16 bases between. The CDR3 is CAINDYLSGDTQYF. DNA of the CDR3: TGTGCCATCAACGACTACCTTTCGGGAGATACGCAGTATTTT.

V usage is TRBV7-2 and J usage is TRBJ1-6; D uncertain. CDR3 size: 19 residues. The germline gives CDR1 SGHTA, CDR2 FQGNSA. V dropped 5 bases and J dropped 9 bases, with 29 bases sitting between them. This CDR3 is CASSPSRAPTRARGSPLHF. The CDR3 DNA reads as TGTGCCAGCAGCCCCAGTCGAGCCCCCACCCGAGCCCGGGGTTCACCCCTCCACTTT.

This clone was seen just once. The chain couples TRBV20-1 to TRBJ2-1; 8 nucleotides align to TRBD1. V lost 5 bases to trimming and J lost 5 bases; unmatched junction nucleotides: 8. This CDR3 is 14 amino acids long. Per the germline V gene, CDR1 is DFQATT and CDR2 is SNEGSKA (reference sequence). The CDR3 protein is CSAGGQGKDNEQFF. The CDR3 nucleotides read TGCAGTGCTGGTGGACAGGGCAAGGACAATGAGCAGTTCTTC.

This chain connects TRBV7-8 to TRBJ1-5, with D perhaps TRBD1 (6 bases). Germline V gene sequence: CDR1 SGHVS, CDR2 FQNEAQ. The V and J ends lost 5 bases and 6 bases respectively, with 20 bases between them. CDR3 length: 16 amino acids. CDR3 DNA sequence: TGTGCCAGCAGCCCCGAGGGATGGGCAGGGGTTCAGCCCCAGCATTTT. Amino acid sequence: CASSPEGWAGVQPQHF.

The chain joins TRBV24-1 to TRBJ2-2, with 7 bases identical to TRBD2. From germline, CDR1 is KGHDR and CDR2 SFDVKD. CDR3 length: 15 amino acids. V lost 4 bases to trimming and J lost 6 bases; unmatched junction nucleotides: 7. The CDR3 is CATSDARGVSGELFF. CDR3 coding DNA: TGTGCCACCAGTGACGCCCGGGGGGTTTCCGGGGAGCTGTTTTTT.

In this sample, this clone turned up once. The rearrangement links TRBV7-2 to TRBJ1-2, with D hard to call. The CDR3 extends over 13 amino acids. Germline V CDR1 and CDR2: SGHTA, FQGNSA. With 3 bases removed from V and 2 bases from J, the gap between germline ends came to 7 bases. This CDR3 reads CASSFEINYGYTF. The CDR3 bases are TGTGCCAGCAGCTTTGAGATCAACTATGGCTACACCTTC.

V and J are TRBV6-5 and TRBJ2-3; 12 positions match TRBD2. Losses at the gene ends were 8 bases for V and 3 bases for J; bases not matched to a gene: 6. This CDR3 is built from 15 residues. CDR1 is MNHEY and CDR2 is SVGAGI in the germline V gene. CDR3 sequence (DNA): TGTGCCAGCTTCAAGCTAGCGGGAGGGACAGATACGCAGTATTTT. Protein sequence: CASFKLAGGTDTQYF.

CDR3 amino acids: CASGEGTGNTEAFF. The CDR3 nucleotides read TGTGCCAGCGGAGAGGGGACAGGGAACACTGAAGCTTTCTTT. The chain couples TRBV25-1 to TRBJ1-1; 8 bases agree with TRBD1. The CDR3 is 14 amino acids. Germline V gives CDR1 MGHDK, CDR2 SYGVNS. V shed 8 bases and J 1 base; nucleotides not matched to a gene: 6.

The chain uses TRBV10-2 and TRBJ1-1, with TRBD1 matching over 7 bases. Germline CDR1 WSHSY, CDR2 SAAADI. CDR3 length equals 12 residues. The CDR3: CVAQGLVGEAFF. CDR3 coding DNA: TGCGTTGCACAGGGGCTGGTTGGTGAAGCTTTCTTT.